The 25 T cell receptor beta chains listed next were all sequenced from one sample in a study of preoperative IRX-2 immunotherapy in early breast cancer. The sample's treatment: preoperative locoregional IRX-2 cytokine immunotherapy. The protocol was immunoSEQ multiplex PCR, while the TCRdb copy is restricted to in-frame clones and leaves out a portion. The top ten hold roughly 2% of the sample, which has approximately 100,000 clones, about nine tenths seen once. The sequencing here drew on tumor tissue, taken after IRX-2 immunotherapy. Every receptor here comes from a human donor with breast cancer.

V gene TRBV6-8 combines with J gene TRBJ2-1, with 7 bases fitting TRBD2. CDR3 length equals 14 residues. Germline V CDR1 and CDR2: MNHGY, SAAAGT. V trimming: 6 bases; J trimming: 1 base; junction bases outside the gene matches: 3. The CDR3, as DNA: TGTGCCAGCAGCCGCGGGGGTTCCTACAATGAGCAGTTCTTC. Its protein is CASSRGGSYNEQFF.

The V and J genes are TRBV11-3 and TRBJ1-2; TRBD1 matches at 7 bases. Germline assignment: CDR1 SGHNT and CDR2 YENEEA. V lost 5 bases and J lost 1; bases outside the gene matches: 4. The CDR3 is 14 residues long. This CDR3 reads CASSQGGNNYGYTF. Here the CDR3 DNA reads TGTGCCAGCAGCCAGGGGGGGAATAACTATGGCTACACCTTC.

V is TRBV7-7 and J is TRBJ1-1; 11 bases line up with TRBD1. With V trimmed by 4 bases and J by 3 bases, 1 base remained unmatched. The CDR3 is made up of 14 amino acids. The germline CDR1 and CDR2 sequences are SSHAT and FNYEAQ (reference sequence). This CDR3 is CASSWDRGDTEAFF. DNA of the CDR3: TGTGCCAGCAGCTGGGACAGGGGGGACACTGAAGCTTTCTTT. Filled out from reference TRBV7-7 and TRBJ1-1, the complete variable domain reads GAGVSQSPRYKVTKRGQDVTLRCDPISSHATLYWYQQALGQGPEFLTYFNYEAQPDKSGLPSDRFSAERPEGSISTLTIQRTEQRDSAMYRCASSWDRGDTEAFFGQGTRLTVV.

The chain is built from TRBV18 and TRBJ2-1; 9 bases fit TRBD1. This CDR3 contains 16 residues. The germline V gene encodes CDR1 KGHSH and CDR2 LQKENI. With V trimmed by 6 bases and J by 4 bases, 10 bases remained unmatched. The CDR3 loop reads CASSQLLGQGYNEQFF. CDR3 nucleotides: TGTGCCAGCTCTCAACTGCTGGGACAGGGTTACAATGAGCAGTTCTTC. Variable domain in full (rest from reference TRBV18 and TRBJ2-1): NAGVMQNPRHLVRRRGQEARLRCSPMKGHSHVYWYRQLPEEGLKFMVYLQKENIIDESGMPKERFSAEFPKEGPSILRIQQVVRGDSAAYFCASSQLLGQGYNEQFFGPGTRLTVL.

The J gene is TRBJ2-3, the V gene TRBV11-3, with D uncertain. Between the trimmed V and J ends, which lost 0 bases and 1 base, there was a span of 8 bases. There are 15 residues in the CDR3. Germline values: CDR1 SGHNT, CDR2 YENEEA. CDR3 amino acids: CASSLDGQGTDTQYF. For the CDR3, the DNA is TGTGCCAGCAGCTTAGACGGGCAGGGCACAGATACGCAGTATTTT.

A word on this clone: One base lacks a clear read or is ambiguous, giving the residue X. The chain is built from TRBV5-1 and TRBJ2-1; D not resolved. The V gene's germline CDR1 is SGHRS and CDR2 YFSETQ. Trimming pared 2 bases from V and 8 bases from J, leaving 20 bases between. The CDR3 is made up of 16 amino acids. CDR3 in DNA: TGCGCCAGCAGCTTAGAGCCGGGRATAACGATTTATGAGCAGTTCTTC. It codes for CASSLEPXITIYEQFF. The complete CDR3 reads CASSLEPGITIYEQFF. Full variable domain (outside the CDR3, taken from reference TRBV5-1 and TRBJ2-1): KAGVTQTPRYLIKTRGQQVTLSCSPISGHRSVSWYQQTPGQGLQFLFEYFSETQRNKGNFPGRFSGRQFSNSRSEMNVSTLELGDSALYLCASSLEPGITIYEQFFGPGTRLTVL.

The chain recombines TRBV18 with TRBJ1-5, with 11 positions matching TRBD1. J was trimmed by 6 bases and V by 3 bases; bases with no gene match: 1. This CDR3 has 14 residues. Germline V gives CDR1 KGHSH, CDR2 LQKENI. CDR3 DNA: TGTGCCAGCTCACCCGGGACAGGGGGTCAGCCCCAGCATTTT. Translation gives CASSPGTGGQPQHF. Full variable domain (outside the CDR3, taken from reference TRBV18 and TRBJ1-5): NAGVMQNPRHLVRRRGQEARLRCSPMKGHSHVYWYRQLPEEGLKFMVYLQKENIIDESGMPKERFSAEFPKEGPSILRIQQVVRGDSAAYFCASSPGTGGQPQHFGDGTRLSIL.

The chain links TRBV30 to TRBJ2-7; 14 nucleotides agree with TRBD2. V was pared by 1 base and J by 7 bases, with 6 bases of the junction left unmatched. Per germline, CDR1 GTSNPN and CDR2 SVGIG (reference sequence). This CDR3 contains 15 residues. DNA for the CDR3: TGTGCCTGGAGTGAGGGACTAGCGGGAGTGGGTGAGCAGTACTTC. Translation gives CAWSEGLAGVGEQYF.

The gene calls are TRBV11-3 and TRBJ1-5; D is possibly TRBD1 (6 bases). Per the germline V gene, CDR1 is SGHNT and CDR2 is YENEEA. This CDR3 has 15 amino acids. With 3 bases removed from V and 6 bases from J, the gap between germline ends came to 15 bases. The CDR3 DNA sequence: TGTGCCAGCAGCTTTGCCCGGACAGACAGTCAGCCCCAGCATTTT. It yields the protein CASSFARTDSQPQHF.

The gene calls are TRBV12-5 and TRBJ1-2; TRBD1 matches at 7 bases. From germline, CDR1 is LGHNT and CDR2 FRNRAP. The CDR3 is made up of 19 amino acids. DNA of the CDR3: TGTGCCAGCAATTCACCATCCGGGACAGACTATCTAGCTAACTATGGCTACACCTTC. Translation gives CASNSPSGTDYLANYGYTF.

This chain uses TRBV19 with TRBJ1-1, with D perhaps TRBD1 (6 bases). V was trimmed by 3 bases and J by 11 bases, leaving 13 bases between them. Looked up from germline, CDR1 is LNHDA and CDR2 is SQIVND (reference sequence). This CDR3 is built from 12 residues. Here the CDR3 DNA reads TGTGCCAGTAGTATCTGGGCAGGGGATGCTTTCTTT. Its protein product is CASSIWAGDAFF.

The chain is built from TRBV28 and TRBJ1-6; D is possibly TRBD1 (5 bases). CDR1 and CDR2 (germline): MDHEN, SYDVKM. The CDR3 loop spans 19 amino acids. V was clipped by 7 bases and J by 0 bases, with 22 bases between them. The CDR3 loop reads CASIPRFRTPSSYNSPLHF. Written as DNA, the CDR3 is TGTGCCAGCATCCCTAGGTTCAGGACACCTAGCTCCTATAATTCACCCCTCCACTTT.

The rearrangement joins TRBV18 to TRBJ2-7; D possibly corresponds to TRBD2 (6 bases). V gave up 4 bases and J gave up 0 bases, with 16 bases separating them. CDR3 length: 16 residues. Germline CDR1 and CDR2: KGHSH and LQKENI. The CDR3 here is CASSQVRGTLSYEQYF. In DNA, the CDR3 is TGTGCCAGCTCACAGGTGCGCGGGACCCTCTCCTACGAGCAGTACTTC.

The chain combines TRBV6-9 with TRBJ1-5; 8 nucleotides match TRBD1. The CDR3 is 13 residues long. V lost 6 bases, J lost 6 bases, and 4 bases stayed unmatched. The germline V gene encodes CDR1 MNHGY and CDR2 SVAAGI. The CDR3 spells CASSKDRVQPQHF. DNA of the CDR3: TGTGCCAGCAGCAAGGACAGGGTTCAGCCCCAGCATTTT.

The chain has TRBV11-3 and TRBJ1-1; D not resolved. V lost 2 bases and J 0 bases, leaving 7 bases between the germline ends. Germline V gene sequence: CDR1 SGHNT, CDR2 YENEEA. The CDR3 extends over 14 amino acids. The DNA of the CDR3 is TGTGCCAGCAGCTTAAACAGAATGAACACTGAAGCTTTCTTT. Translating gives CASSLNRMNTEAFF. The whole variable domain, remainder taken from reference TRBV11-3 and TRBJ1-1, is EAGVVQSPRYKIIEKKQPVAFWCNPISGHNTLYWYLQNLGQGPELLIRYENEEAVDDSQLPKDRFSAERLKGVDSTLKIQPAELGDSAVYLCASSLNRMNTEAFFGQGTRLTVV.

The chain carries TRBV28 and TRBJ2-7, with 10 positions matching TRBD1. Per germline, CDR1 MDHEN and CDR2 SYDVKM. The CDR3 consists of 16 residues. The V and J ends lost 5 bases and 2 bases, in that order; junction bases with no gene match: 9. The CDR3 nucleotides are TGTGCCAGCAGTACCCCGGGACAGGGGTCTCCCTACGAGCAGTACTTC. This gives the protein CASSTPGQGSPYEQYF.

V and J are TRBV18 and TRBJ2-1; 10 positions agree with TRBD2. Germline-derived CDR1 and CDR2 are KGHSH and LQKENI. V dropped 3 bases and J dropped 6; count of bases not matched to a gene: 5. The CDR3 contains 15 residues. CDR3 in amino acids: CASSPWSGRANEQFF. In DNA form, the CDR3 reads TGTGCCAGCTCACCGTGGAGCGGGAGGGCCAATGAGCAGTTCTTC.

V and J are TRBV25-1 and TRBJ2-2; the D is unclear. The CDR3 sequence is 16 residues long. In germline, CDR1 is MGHDK, CDR2 SYGVNS. Trimming removed 2 bases at V and 0 bases at J, with 10 bases between. The DNA of the CDR3 is TGTGCCAGCAGTGAAGCCCGGCACTCGAACACCGGGGAGCTGTTTTTT. It yields the protein CASSEARHSNTGELFF. Together with reference TRBV25-1 and TRBJ2-2, the CDR3 gives the full variable domain: EADIYQTPRYLVIGTGKKITLECSQTMGHDKMYWYQQDPGMELHLIHYSYGVNSTEKGDLSSESTVSRIRTEHFPLTLESARPSHTSQYLCASSEARHSNTGELFFGEGSRLTVL.

The chain links TRBV7-1 to TRBJ2-5; either TRBD1 or TRBD2 may supply D (5 bases each). TRBV7-1 qualifies as an ORF whose function is uncertain. V lost 5 bases, J lost 8 bases, and 15 bases lay in between. The CDR3 covers 13 residues. The CDR3 sequence is CASSPGAPRTQYF. Written as DNA, the CDR3 is TGTGCCAGCAGCCCCGGGGCTCCGCGTACCCAGTACTTC.

This chain joins TRBV29-1 and TRBJ2-3; tentative D call: TRBD1 (6 bases). CDR3 length equals 13 residues. V was pared by 7 bases and J by 3 bases, with 14 bases between. Looked up from germline, CDR1 is SQVTM and CDR2 is ANQGSEA. The CDR3 loop is CSGRGGRTDTQYF. CDR3 bases: TGCAGCGGCAGGGGTGGACGTACAGATACGCAGTATTTT.

The chain joins TRBV18 to TRBJ2-2; D perhaps matches TRBD2 (6 bases). This CDR3 has 16 residues. The germline V gene has CDR1 KGHSH and CDR2 LQKENI. The ends were cut back, 0 bases at V and 5 bases at J, with 13 bases in the middle. CDR3 nucleotides: TGTGCCAGCTCACCACCGGCGGGGCGTCAAACCGGGGAGCTGTTTTTT. Its protein product is CASSPPAGRQTGELFF.

This clone was recorded only once. DNA for the CDR3: TGTGCCAGTAGTGAGGGCAGGGGGCGGACTGAAGCTTTCTTT. The encoded protein is CASSEGRGRTEAFF. The chain employs TRBV19 and TRBJ1-1; 8 bases map to TRBD1. The CDR3 extends over 14 amino acids. Germline V gives CDR1 LNHDA, CDR2 SQIVND (reference sequence). V gave up 5 bases and J gave up 5 bases; unmatched junction bases: 7. Full variable domain (rest looked up from reference TRBV19 and TRBJ1-1): DGGITQSPKYLFRKEGQNVTLSCEQNLNHDAMYWYRQDPGQGLRLIYYSQIVNDFQKGDIAEGYSVSREKKESFPLTVTSAQKNPTAFYLCASSEGRGRTEAFFGQGTRLTVV.

This chain uses TRBV7-5 with TRBJ1-2; the D call TRBD1 from the table was never checked on the DNA. TRBV7-5 is noted as a pseudogene. This CDR3 is built from 14 residues. Here the CDR3 reads CASSLALGAYGYTF. CDR3 bases: TGTGCCAGCAGCTTAGCGCTGGGGGCCTATGGCTACACCTTC.

This clone appeared a few times. The V gene is TRBV12-5, the J gene TRBJ1-2; perhaps TRBD1 as D (6 bases). The germline V gene encodes CDR1 LGHNT and CDR2 FRNRAP. The CDR3 loop spans 13 amino acids. The germline V and J ends were trimmed by 6 bases and 5 bases, with 13 bases remaining between them. CDR3 nucleotides: TGTGCTAGTGGGATGGACAGCACTTATGGCTACACCTTC. This gives the protein CASGMDSTYGYTF.

This clone was counted only a few times. This chain links TRBV15 with TRBJ1-6, with a possible D match to TRBD1 (6 bases). Germline values: CDR1 LNHNV, CDR2 YYDKDF (reference sequence). CDR3 length: 15 amino acids. Trimming took off 0 bases at V and 6 bases at J, with 9 bases between the two ends. The chain's CDR3 is CATSRDLQGNSPLHF. For the CDR3, the DNA is TGTGCCACCAGCAGAGATTTACAGGGTAATTCACCCCTCCACTTT.